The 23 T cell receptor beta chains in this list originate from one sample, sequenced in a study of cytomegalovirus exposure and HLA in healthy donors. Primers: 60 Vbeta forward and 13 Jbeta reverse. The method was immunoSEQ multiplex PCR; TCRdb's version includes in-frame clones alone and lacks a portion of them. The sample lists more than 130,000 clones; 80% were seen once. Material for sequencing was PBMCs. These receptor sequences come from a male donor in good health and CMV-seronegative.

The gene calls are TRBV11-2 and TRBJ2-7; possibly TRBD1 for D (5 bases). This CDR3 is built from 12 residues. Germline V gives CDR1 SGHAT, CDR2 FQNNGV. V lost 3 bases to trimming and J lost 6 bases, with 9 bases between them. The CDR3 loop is CASSFMGREQYF. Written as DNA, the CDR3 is TGTGCCAGCAGCTTTATGGGGCGCGAGCAGTACTTC.

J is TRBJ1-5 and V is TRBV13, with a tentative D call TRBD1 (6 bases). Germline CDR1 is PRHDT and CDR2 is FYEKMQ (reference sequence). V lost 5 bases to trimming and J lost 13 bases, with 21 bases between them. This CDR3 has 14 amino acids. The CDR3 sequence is CASSQKTGSDEQHF. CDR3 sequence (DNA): TGTGCCAGCAGCCAGAAAACAGGGTCAGACGAACAGCATTTT.

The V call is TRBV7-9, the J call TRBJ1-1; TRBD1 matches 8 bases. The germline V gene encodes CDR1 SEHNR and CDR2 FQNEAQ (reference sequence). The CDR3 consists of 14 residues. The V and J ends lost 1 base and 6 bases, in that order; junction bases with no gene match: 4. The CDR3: CASSLGTGFAEAFF. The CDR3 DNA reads TGTGCCAGCAGCTTAGGGACAGGGTTCGCTGAAGCTTTCTTT. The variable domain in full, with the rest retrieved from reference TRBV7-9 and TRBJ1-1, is DTGVSQNPRHKITKRGQNVTFRCDPISEHNRLYWYRQTLGQGPEFLTYFQNEAQLEKSRLLSDRFSAERPKGSFSTLEIQRTEQGDSAMYLCASSLGTGFAEAFFGQGTRLTVV.

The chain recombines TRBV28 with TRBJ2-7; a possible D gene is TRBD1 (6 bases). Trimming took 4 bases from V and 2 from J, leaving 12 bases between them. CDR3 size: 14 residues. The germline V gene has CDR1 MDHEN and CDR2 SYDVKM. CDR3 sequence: CASSSQTGTYEQYF. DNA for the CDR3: TGTGCCAGCAGTTCCCAGACAGGTACCTACGAGCAGTACTTC. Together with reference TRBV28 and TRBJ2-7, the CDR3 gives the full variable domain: DVKVTQSSRYLVKRTGEKVFLECVQDMDHENMFWYRQDPGLGLRLIYFSYDVKMKEKGDIPEGYSVSREKKERFSLILESASTNQTSMYLCASSSQTGTYEQYFGPGTRLTVT.

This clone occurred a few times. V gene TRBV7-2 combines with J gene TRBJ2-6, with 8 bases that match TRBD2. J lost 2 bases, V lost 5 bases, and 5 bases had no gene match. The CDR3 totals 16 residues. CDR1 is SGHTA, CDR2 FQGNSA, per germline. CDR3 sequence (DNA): TGTGCCAGCAGCCCCCATAGCGGGGCTGGGGCCAACGTCCTGACTTTC. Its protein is CASSPHSGAGANVLTF. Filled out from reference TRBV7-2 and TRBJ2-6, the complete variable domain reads GAGVSQSPSNKVTEKGKDVELRCDPISGHTALYWYRQSLGQGLEFLIYFQGNSAPDKSGLPSDRFSAERTGGSVSTLTIQRTQQEDSAVYLCASSPHSGAGANVLTFGAGSRLTVL.

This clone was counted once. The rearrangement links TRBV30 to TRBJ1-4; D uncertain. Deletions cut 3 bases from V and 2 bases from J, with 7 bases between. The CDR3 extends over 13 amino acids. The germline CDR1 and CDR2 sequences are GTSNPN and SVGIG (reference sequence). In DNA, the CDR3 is TGTGCCTGGAGCGGGGAGACTAATGAAAAACTGTTTTTT. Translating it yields CAWSGETNEKLFF. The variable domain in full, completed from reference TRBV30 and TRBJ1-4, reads SQTIHQWPATLVQPVGSPLSLECTVEGTSNPNLYWYRQAAGRGLQLLFYSVGIGQISSEVPQNLSASRPQDRQFILSSKKLLLSDSGFYLCAWSGETNEKLFFGSGTQLSVL.

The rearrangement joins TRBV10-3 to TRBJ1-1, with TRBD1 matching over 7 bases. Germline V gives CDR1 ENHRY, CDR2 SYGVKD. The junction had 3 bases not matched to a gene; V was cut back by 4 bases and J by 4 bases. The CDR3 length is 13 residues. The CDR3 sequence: CAISGAGGTEAFF. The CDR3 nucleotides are TGTGCCATCAGTGGGGCAGGGGGCACTGAAGCTTTCTTT.

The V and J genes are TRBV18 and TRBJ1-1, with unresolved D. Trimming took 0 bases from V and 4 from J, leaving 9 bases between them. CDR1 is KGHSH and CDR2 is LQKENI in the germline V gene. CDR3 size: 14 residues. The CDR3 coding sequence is TGTGCCAGCTCACCACCGGCGCGGGGCACTGAAGCTTTCTTT. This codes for CASSPPARGTEAFF.

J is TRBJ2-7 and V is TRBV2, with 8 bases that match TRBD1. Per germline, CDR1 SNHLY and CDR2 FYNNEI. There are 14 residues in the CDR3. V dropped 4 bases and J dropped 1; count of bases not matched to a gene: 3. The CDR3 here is CASSGWDRSYEQYF. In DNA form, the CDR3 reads TGTGCCAGCAGTGGGTGGGACAGGTCCTACGAGCAGTACTTC. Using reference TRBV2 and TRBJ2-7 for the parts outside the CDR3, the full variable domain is EPEVTQTPSHQVTQMGQEVILRCVPISNHLYFYWYRQILGQKVEFLVSFYNNEISEKSEIFDDQFSVERPDGSNFTLKIRSTKLEDSAMYFCASSGWDRSYEQYFGPGTRLTVT.

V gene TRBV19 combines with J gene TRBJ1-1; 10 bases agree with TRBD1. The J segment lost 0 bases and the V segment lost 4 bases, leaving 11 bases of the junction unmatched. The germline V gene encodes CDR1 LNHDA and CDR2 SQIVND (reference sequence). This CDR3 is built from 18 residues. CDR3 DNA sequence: TGTGCCAGTAGTACGCTGGGGGGGACAGGGGCCATGAACACTGAAGCTTTCTTT. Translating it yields CASSTLGGTGAMNTEAFF.

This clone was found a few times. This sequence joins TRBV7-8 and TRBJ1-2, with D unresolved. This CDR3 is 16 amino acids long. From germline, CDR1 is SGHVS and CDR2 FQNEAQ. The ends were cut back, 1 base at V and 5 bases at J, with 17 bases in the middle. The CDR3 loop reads CASSLDLPGKSYGYTF. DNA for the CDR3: TGTGCCAGCAGCTTAGATCTACCAGGAAAAAGTTATGGCTACACCTTC.

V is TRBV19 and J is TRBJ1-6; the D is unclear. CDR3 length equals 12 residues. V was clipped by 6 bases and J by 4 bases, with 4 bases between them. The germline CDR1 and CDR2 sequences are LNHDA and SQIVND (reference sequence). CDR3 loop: CASRTYNSPLHF. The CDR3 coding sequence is TGTGCCAGTAGGACTTATAATTCACCCCTCCACTTT. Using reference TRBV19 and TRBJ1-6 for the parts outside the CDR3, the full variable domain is DGGITQSPKYLFRKEGQNVTLSCEQNLNHDAMYWYRQDPGQGLRLIYYSQIVNDFQKGDIAEGYSVSREKKESFPLTVTSAQKNPTAFYLCASRTYNSPLHFGNGTRLTVT.

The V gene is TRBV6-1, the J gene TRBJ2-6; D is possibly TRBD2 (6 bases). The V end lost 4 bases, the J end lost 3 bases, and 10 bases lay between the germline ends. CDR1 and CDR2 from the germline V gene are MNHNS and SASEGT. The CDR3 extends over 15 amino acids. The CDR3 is CASSVGGSGANVLTF. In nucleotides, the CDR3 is TGTGCCAGCAGTGTGGGAGGAAGTGGGGCCAACGTCCTGACTTTC.

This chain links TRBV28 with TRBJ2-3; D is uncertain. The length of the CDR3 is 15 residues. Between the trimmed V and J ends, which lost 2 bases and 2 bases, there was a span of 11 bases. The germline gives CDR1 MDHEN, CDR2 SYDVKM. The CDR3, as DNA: TGTGCCAGCAGTTTACGGGTCGGCCTCACAGATACGCAGTATTTT. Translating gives CASSLRVGLTDTQYF. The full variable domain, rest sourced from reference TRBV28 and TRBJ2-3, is DVKVTQSSRYLVKRTGEKVFLECVQDMDHENMFWYRQDPGLGLRLIYFSYDVKMKEKGDIPEGYSVSREKKERFSLILESASTNQTSMYLCASSLRVGLTDTQYFGPGTRLTVL.

Here the CDR3 DNA reads TGTGCCAGCAGTCCCATCCTTGCGGGACAGAATTCACCCCTCCACTTT. This codes for CASSPILAGQNSPLHF. V and J are TRBV6-6 and TRBJ1-6, with 7 nucleotides matching TRBD1. The CDR3 loop spans 16 amino acids. In germline, CDR1 is MNHNY, CDR2 SVGAGI (reference sequence). The J segment lost 7 bases and the V segment lost 5 bases, leaving 11 bases of the junction unmatched.

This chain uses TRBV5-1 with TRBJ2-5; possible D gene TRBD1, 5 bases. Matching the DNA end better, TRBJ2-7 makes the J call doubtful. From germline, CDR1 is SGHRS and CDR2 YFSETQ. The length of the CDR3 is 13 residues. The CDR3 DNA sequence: TGCGCCAGCAGCTTGGAAGACAGCTACGAGCAGTACTTC. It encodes CASSLEDSYEQYF.

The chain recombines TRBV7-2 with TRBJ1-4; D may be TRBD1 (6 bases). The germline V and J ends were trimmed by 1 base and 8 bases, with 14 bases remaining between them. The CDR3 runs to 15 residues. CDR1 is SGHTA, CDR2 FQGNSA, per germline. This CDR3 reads CASSLGGGWEEKLFF. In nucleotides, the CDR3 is TGTGCCAGCAGCTTAGGGGGGGGCTGGGAAGAAAAACTGTTTTTT.

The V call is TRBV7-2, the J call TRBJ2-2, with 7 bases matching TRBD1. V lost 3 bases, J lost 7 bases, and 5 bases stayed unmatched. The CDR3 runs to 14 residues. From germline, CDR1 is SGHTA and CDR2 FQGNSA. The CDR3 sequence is CASSLLGGGGELFF. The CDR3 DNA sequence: TGTGCCAGCAGCTTGCTAGGGGGCGGCGGGGAGCTGTTTTTT.

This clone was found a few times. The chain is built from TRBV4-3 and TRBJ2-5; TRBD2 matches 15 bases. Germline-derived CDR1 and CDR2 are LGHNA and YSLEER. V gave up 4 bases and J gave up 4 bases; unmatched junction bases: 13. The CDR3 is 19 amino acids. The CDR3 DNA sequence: TGCGCCAGCAGCCCCTCTGGACTAGCGGGGGGGAAGCAAGGAGAGACCCAGTACTTC. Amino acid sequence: CASSPSGLAGGKQGETQYF.

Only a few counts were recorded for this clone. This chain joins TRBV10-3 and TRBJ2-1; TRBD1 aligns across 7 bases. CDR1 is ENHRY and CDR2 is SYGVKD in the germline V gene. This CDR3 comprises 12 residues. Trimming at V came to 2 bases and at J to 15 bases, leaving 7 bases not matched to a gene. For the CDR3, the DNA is TGTGCCATCAGTGAGCGACAGGGCCAAACGTTCTTC. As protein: CAISERQGQTFF.

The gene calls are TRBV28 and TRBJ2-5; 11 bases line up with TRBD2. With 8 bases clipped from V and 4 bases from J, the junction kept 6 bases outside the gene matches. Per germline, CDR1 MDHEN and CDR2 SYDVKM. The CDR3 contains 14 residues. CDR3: CASGPGTSGETQYF. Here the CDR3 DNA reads TGTGCCAGCGGACCCGGGACTAGCGGAGAGACCCAGTACTTC. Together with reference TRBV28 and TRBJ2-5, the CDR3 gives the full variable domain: DVKVTQSSRYLVKRTGEKVFLECVQDMDHENMFWYRQDPGLGLRLIYFSYDVKMKEKGDIPEGYSVSREKKERFSLILESASTNQTSMYLCASGPGTSGETQYFGPGTRLLVL.

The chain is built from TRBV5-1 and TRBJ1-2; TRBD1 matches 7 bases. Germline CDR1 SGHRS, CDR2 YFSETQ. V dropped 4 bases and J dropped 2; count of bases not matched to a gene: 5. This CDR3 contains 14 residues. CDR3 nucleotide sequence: TGCGCCAGCAGCCGCCCGGGACAGAACTATGGCTACACCTTC. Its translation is CASSRPGQNYGYTF.

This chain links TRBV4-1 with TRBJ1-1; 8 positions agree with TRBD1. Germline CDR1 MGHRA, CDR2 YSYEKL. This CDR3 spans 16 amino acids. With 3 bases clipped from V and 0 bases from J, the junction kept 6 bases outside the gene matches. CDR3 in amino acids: CASSHRTGSMNTEAFF. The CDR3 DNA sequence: TGCGCCAGCAGCCACAGGACAGGGTCCATGAACACTGAAGCTTTCTTT.